Sequencing of this T cell receptor beta chain was carried out in a study of regulatory T cells in long-lasting Graves disease. Researchers made TCR beta libraries by using iRepertoire HTBI primers and running Arm-PCR on CDR3 regions. MiXCR was run by TCRdb on the multiplex PCR reads, yielding one entry per CDR3 protein. The data contain more than 400,000 distinct CDR3 sequences, about 16% of them singletons. In germline, CDR1 is SEHNR, CDR2 FQNEAQ (reference sequence). Trimming pared 2 bases from V and 7 bases from J, leaving 18 bases between. The CDR3 is 16 amino acids. Regarding the study as a whole: TCR diversity in persistent Graves' patients was below that of newly diagnosed ones.

This clonotype was counted only a few times. Its antigen is unidentified. Time point noted: newly diagnosed GD, antithyroid drugs for less than 3 months. RNA isolated from PBMCs was used to make the TCR library. These sequences were also reported in another study, on T cells in Graves' hyperthyroidism and ophthalmopathy.

This clonotype was obtained from a middle-aged man with Graves disease. This chain uses TRBV7-9 with TRBJ2-1, with D uncertain. Source: peripheral blood mononuclear cells (PBMCs), taken at new diagnosis, from a patient treated with antithyroid drugs. The CDR3 loop reads CASSLNLGIMGNEQFF. DNA of the CDR3: TGTGCCAGCAGCTTAAATTTGGGGATAATGGGGAATGAGCAGTTCTTC.